The entry that follows covers one T cell receptor beta chain sequence. The source of the sample is a study of blood T cell repertoires in COVID-19. Overall study: Spain, Italy and the United States supplied samples that represented acute and convalescent COVID-19. From T cells, B-cell-depleted T cells, or PBMCs came the material, which was cDNA or gDNA.

In the study's own analysis: Reference gene primer amplification yielded estimated nucleated cell counts. Method: immunoSEQ multiplex PCR; TCRdb's copy keeps in-frame clones and lacks some. For V, J and clone size, that table is used; D and trimming come from the DNA. The sample lists about 230,000 clones, about nine tenths occurring once. The V end lost 1 base, the J end lost 11 bases, and 5 bases lay between the germline ends. This CDR3 spans 10 amino acids. The V gene's germline CDR1 is SGHVS and CDR2 FQNEAQ. Seattle patient enrollment occurred during active infection, with longitudinal follow-up thereafter.

This receptor was obtained from a man aged 45-65 years with COVID-19, enrolled during active disease. The chain has TRBV7-8 and TRBJ1-1; D unresolved. Specimen: peripheral blood. CDR3 in amino acids: CASSLDPAFF. CDR3 nucleotides: TGTGCCAGCAGCTTAGATCCTGCTTTCTTT.